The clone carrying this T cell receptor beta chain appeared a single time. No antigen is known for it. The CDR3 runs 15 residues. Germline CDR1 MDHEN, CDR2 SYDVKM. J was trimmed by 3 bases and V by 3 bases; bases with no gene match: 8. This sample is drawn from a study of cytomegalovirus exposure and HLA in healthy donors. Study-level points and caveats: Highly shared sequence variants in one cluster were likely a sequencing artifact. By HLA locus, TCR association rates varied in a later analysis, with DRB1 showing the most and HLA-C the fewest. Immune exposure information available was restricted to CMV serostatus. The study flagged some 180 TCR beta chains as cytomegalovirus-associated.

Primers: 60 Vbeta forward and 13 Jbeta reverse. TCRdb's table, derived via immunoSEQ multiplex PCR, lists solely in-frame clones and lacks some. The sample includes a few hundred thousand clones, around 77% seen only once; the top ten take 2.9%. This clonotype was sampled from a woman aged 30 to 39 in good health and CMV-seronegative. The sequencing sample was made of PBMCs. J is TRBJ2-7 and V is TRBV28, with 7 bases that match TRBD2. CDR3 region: CASSFPGEGRYEQYF. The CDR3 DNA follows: TGTGCCAGCAGTTTTCCGGGGGAGGGTCGCTACGAGCAGTACTTC.